The 12 T cell receptor beta chains below all came from one sample that was sequenced in a study of PD-1 blockade in classical Hodgkin lymphoma. The repertoire was sequenced with immunoSEQ multiplex PCR; TCRdb's copy has only in-frame clones and lacks some. The sample has 50,000 to 75,000 clones, around 90% seen once. Each and every patient relapsed after autologous stem cell transplantation, and patients got differing brentuximab vedotin exposure. This specimen consisted of peripheral blood mononuclear cells (PBMCs), obtained before the second cycle of nivolumab. The receptors were sampled from a human donor with classical Hodgkin lymphoma.

The J gene is TRBJ2-1, the V gene TRBV11-2, with 8 bases that match TRBD2. The junction had 10 bases not matched to a gene; V was cut back by 5 bases and J by 7 bases. CDR3 length: 15 residues. Germline V gene lookup returns CDR1 SGHAT and CDR2 FQNNGV. The CDR3 here is CASSQNGGAGNEQFF. The CDR3 nucleotides read TGTGCCAGCAGCCAAAACGGGGGGGCCGGGAATGAGCAGTTCTTC.

The chain couples TRBV5-1 to TRBJ1-1; a possible D gene is TRBD1 (5 bases). The V gene lost 0 bases and the J gene lost 4 bases, with 13 bases spanning the gap. The CDR3 has 15 residues. Germline V lookup: CDR1 SGHRS, CDR2 YFSETQ. DNA of the CDR3: TGCGCCAGCAGCTTGGGAGCCCAGCAGGGCACTGAAGCTTTCTTT. This translates into CASSLGAQQGTEAFF.

The rearrangement joins TRBV28 to TRBJ1-2; D is possibly TRBD1 (5 bases). CDR3 size: 13 residues. Germline-derived CDR1 and CDR2 are MDHEN and SYDVKM. Trimming took off 7 bases at V and 3 bases at J, with 12 bases between the two ends. The CDR3 region is CASTLGTYYGYTF. The CDR3 DNA follows: TGTGCCAGCACCTTGGGGACTTACTATGGCTACACCTTC.

V is TRBV19 and J is TRBJ2-7; 9 bases fit TRBD2. The CDR3 has 15 residues. The germline CDR1 and CDR2 sequences are LNHDA and SQIVND (reference sequence). V shed 6 bases, J shed 1 base, and the junction held 7 bases outside the gene matches. CDR3 loop: CASRPGLASSYEQYF. The CDR3 region has the DNA TGTGCCAGTAGACCAGGACTAGCGTCATCCTACGAGCAGTACTTC.

V is TRBV5-1 and J is TRBJ2-2; D remains unclear. The CDR3 contains 17 residues. V lost 3 bases, J lost 0 bases, and 15 bases lay in between. The germline V gene encodes CDR1 SGHRS and CDR2 YFSETQ. This CDR3 reads CASSSRPMGTNTGELFF. As DNA, the CDR3 is TGCGCCAGCAGCTCCCGTCCGATGGGAACGAACACCGGGGAGCTGTTTTTT.

CDR3 DNA: TGCGCCAGCAGCCTCGGACTAGCGGGGGGGGATACGCAGTATTTT. The encoded protein is CASSLGLAGGDTQYF. V gene TRBV4-1 combines with J gene TRBJ2-3; 15 bases line up with TRBD2. V lost 4 bases to trimming and J lost 6 bases; unmatched junction nucleotides: 2. The germline CDR1 and CDR2 sequences are MGHRA and YSYEKL. The CDR3 contains 15 residues.

The chain uses TRBV5-1 and TRBJ2-7, with D perhaps assigned TRBD1 or TRBD2 (6 bases each). The CDR3 has 14 residues. V was shortened by 2 bases and J by 3 bases, with 12 bases between the two germline ends. Germline CDR1 reads SGHRS; CDR2 reads YFSETQ. CDR3 sequence reads: CASSFLGGGYEQYF. For the CDR3, the DNA is TGCGCCAGCAGCTTTTTAGGGGGAGGCTACGAGCAGTACTTC.

The chain links TRBV11-1 to TRBJ2-5, with 8 bases matching TRBD1. This CDR3 has 13 amino acids. Germline V gene sequence: CDR1 SGHAT, CDR2 FQDESV (reference sequence). V trimming: 6 bases; J trimming: 1 base; junction bases outside the gene matches: 1. The CDR3 nucleotides read TGTGCCAGCAGGGACAGGGCCCAAGAGACCCAGTACTTC. Translating gives CASRDRAQETQYF.

The gene calls are TRBV7-2 and TRBJ2-7; 8 bases are shared with TRBD2. CDR3 length: 14 amino acids. Germline V gene data show CDR1 as SGHTA and CDR2 as FQGNSA. J was trimmed by 4 bases and V by 6 bases; bases with no gene match: 8. The CDR3 DNA reads TGTGCCAGCAGTCTCGGGACTAGGGGTTACGAGCAGTACTTC. It yields the protein CASSLGTRGYEQYF. Using reference TRBV7-2 and TRBJ2-7 for the parts outside the CDR3, the full variable domain is GAGVSQSPSNKVTEKGKDVELRCDPISGHTALYWYRQSLGQGLEFLIYFQGNSAPDKSGLPSDRFSAERTGGSVSTLTIQRTQQEDSAVYLCASSLGTRGYEQYFGPGTRLTVT.

This chain uses TRBV30 with TRBJ1-1, with 7 bases aligning to TRBD1. Unmatched junction bases numbered 4, after V lost 7 bases and J lost 5 bases. CDR3 size: 11 residues. CDR1 is GTSNPN and CDR2 is SVGIG in the germline V gene (reference sequence). The CDR3 DNA follows: TGTGCCTTGGGCAGGGGGACTGAAGCTTTCTTT. It specifies CALGRGTEAFF. Complete variable domain (other parts from reference TRBV30 and TRBJ1-1): SQTIHQWPATLVQPVGSPLSLECTVEGTSNPNLYWYRQAAGRGLQLLFYSVGIGQISSEVPQNLSASRPQDRQFILSSKKLLLSDSGFYLCALGRGTEAFFGQGTRLTVV.

The chain recombines TRBV7-8 with TRBJ1-1; D may be TRBD1 (5 bases). V gave up 0 bases and J gave up 4 bases, with 9 bases separating them. The CDR3 runs to 14 residues. The germline gives CDR1 SGHVS, CDR2 FQNEAQ. The CDR3 here is CASSLAGGSTEAFF. The CDR3 DNA follows: TGTGCCAGCAGCTTAGCTGGGGGGAGCACTGAAGCTTTCTTT.

The rearrangement uses TRBV28 and TRBJ1-5; maybe TRBD1 (5 bases). The CDR3 loop spans 16 amino acids. Trimming left V 5 bases short and J 4 bases short, with 18 bases between. Germline CDR1 and CDR2: MDHEN and SYDVKM. The CDR3 nucleotides are TGTGCCAGCAGTCTTGCGGACACCGCGCTAAATCAGCCCCAGCATTTT. Protein sequence: CASSLADTALNQPQHF.